This T cell receptor beta chain was profiled in a study of long-term antiretroviral therapy in people with HIV. Study-level background: The 2015 immediate-ART recommendation was preceded by the earliest samples by about a decade. Study-wide results and limits: Blood dating 2004 to 2017 may reflect older ART regimens.

V lost 0 bases to trimming and J lost 0 bases, with 6 bases between them. This CDR3 has 14 amino acids. The germline V gene has CDR1 SGHDT and CDR2 YYEEEE. Before DNA extraction, roughly 0.95-10 million cryopreserved PBMC were held in the samples. This was the immunoSEQ v3.0 assay at survey level. Sequencing had a target that covered roughly 40,000-55,000 T-cell genomes per sample. The data were produced by immunoSEQ multiplex PCR, yet TCRdb's version contains in-frame clones alone and is incomplete. The table includes 17,000 or so clones, around four fifths detected once. In regard to this clone: Its target is unknown.

The receptor comes from a man aged 18-30 years with HIV. This material consisted of unsorted PBMCs, taken 0.3 years after starting antiretroviral therapy. The chain couples TRBV5-6 to TRBJ1-1; no definite D call. CDR3 region: CASSLELMNTEAFF. The CDR3 DNA reads TGTGCCAGCAGCTTGGAGCTCATGAACACTGAAGCTTTCTTT.